Only a few counts were recorded for the clone carrying this T cell receptor (beta chain). Its antigen is unidentified. Because the CDR3's place on the DNA is in doubt, the DNA is left out and the CDR3 is given as listed by TCRdb. This sample is part of a study of neurological immune-mediated disorders. Points from the study as a whole: The study found the most TCR clonal expansion in HTLV-1-associated myelopathy and the least in multiple sclerosis, below healthy controls. Subjects shared no identical expanded-clone CDR3 amino acid sequences, suggesting private TCR-beta repertoires in all groups.

cDNA synthesis was performed by 5'RACE with 10-nucleotide random UMIs. TCRdb itself ran the 5' RACE reads through MiXCR, one entry per CDR3 protein. The data hold tens of thousands of distinct CDR3 sequences, with 10% observed a single time. The CDR3 spans 19 amino acids, including both terminal residues. Germline V CDR1 and CDR2: SGHTA, FQGNSA. The source of this sequence is a woman between 25 and 40 years old with HTLV-1-associated myelopathy (HAM/TSP). The sequencing input was PBMCs. The V gene is TRBV7-2, the J gene TRBJ2-2; the table's TRBD2 call for D was not verified on the DNA. The CDR3 loop is CASSFYICSARFNTGELFF.